A single sample is the source of the 30 T cell receptor beta chains below, sequenced in a study of T cell responses to AZD1222 COVID-19 vaccine (dated by TCRdb to the early 2020s). The time point label, read with the paper, signifies: baseline before first vaccination. The library was obtained by the immunoSEQ multiplex PCR assay. Imported from immuneACCESS, the table was reduced by TCRdb to in-frame sequences with V and J called. These copies leave out some clones; in studies compared against another copy, an unresolved V gene accounts for under half, and the cause of the remainder is not known. This sample lists around 140,000 clones; approximately 90% were detected once. In total, the top ten clones hold around 1.6% of the sample. The specimen comprised peripheral blood, sampled on day 0 of AZD1222 vaccination. The origin of the receptors is an adult in good health.

The V and J genes are TRBV14 and TRBJ1-2; no clear D gene. Deletions cut 0 bases from V and 7 bases from J, with 9 bases between. In germline, CDR1 is SGHDN, CDR2 FVKESK. This CDR3 contains 13 residues. This chain's CDR3 is CASSQDSKGGYTF. The DNA of the CDR3 is TGTGCCAGCAGCCAAGATTCGAAGGGTGGCTACACCTTC.

The rearrangement links TRBV19 to TRBJ1-6; D remains ambiguous. Trimming removed 7 bases at V and 0 bases at J, with 13 bases between. This CDR3 is built from 16 residues. The germline V gene encodes CDR1 LNHDA and CDR2 SQIVND (reference sequence). The CDR3 DNA is TGTGCCAGTACGACAAGTCTGAGCTCCTATAATTCACCCCTCCACTTT. This sequence encodes CASTTSLSSYNSPLHF.

This clone was detected only once. The gene calls are TRBV30 and TRBJ2-1; the D gene is possibly TRBD2 (5 bases). Trimming pared 0 bases from V and 9 bases from J, leaving 12 bases between. The germline CDR1 and CDR2 sequences are GTSNPN and SVGIG (reference sequence). This CDR3 is built from 13 residues. CDR3 sequence reads: CAWSVSGGGEQFF. The CDR3 DNA sequence: TGTGCCTGGAGTGTCTCAGGAGGAGGTGAGCAGTTCTTC.

The chain links TRBV11-2 to TRBJ1-6, with D possibly TRBD1 on 5 matching bases. V was clipped by 3 bases and J by 7 bases, with 13 bases between them. Germline CDR1 is SGHAT and CDR2 is FQNNGV. This CDR3 has 15 amino acids. The CDR3 here is CASSLAAGQNSPLHF. CDR3 DNA sequence: TGTGCCAGCAGCTTGGCGGCGGGGCAGAATTCACCCCTCCACTTT.

The chain's CDR3 is CASSREGMKNTIYF. The CDR3 DNA follows: TGTGCCAGTAGTAGAGAGGGGATGAAGAACACCATATATTTT. The V gene is TRBV19, the J gene TRBJ1-3, with D maybe TRBD1 (5 bases). The CDR3 extends over 14 amino acids. Germline V gene data show CDR1 as LNHDA and CDR2 as SQIVND (reference sequence). V dropped 4 bases and J dropped 7 bases, with 14 bases sitting between them.

CDR3 protein: CAWSAVLRNQPQHF. In DNA, the CDR3 is TGTGCCTGGAGCGCCGTGCTTAGGAATCAGCCCCAGCATTTT. This chain connects TRBV30 to TRBJ1-5; no clear D gene. The V gene's germline CDR1 is GTSNPN and CDR2 SVGIG (reference sequence). The CDR3 is made up of 14 amino acids. V was cut by 3 bases and J by 4 bases, with 13 bases left in between.

The V and J genes are TRBV12-3 or TRBV12-4 and TRBJ2-1, with D hard to call. Trimming left V 3 bases short and J 9 bases short, with 9 bases between. The CDR3 is made up of 12 amino acids. The CDR3 region is CASSFRPSEQFF. CDR3 coding DNA: TGTGCCAGCAGTTTCCGGCCAAGTGAGCAGTTCTTC.

The chain is built from TRBV20-1 and TRBJ2-3; 8 bases match TRBD2. Per germline, CDR1 DFQATT and CDR2 SNEGSKA (reference sequence). The CDR3 has 14 amino acids. J was trimmed by 4 bases and V by 3 bases; bases with no gene match: 6. In DNA, the CDR3 is TGCAGTGCTAGTAGCGGGGTGTGGGCAGATACGCAGTATTTT. This gives the protein CSASSGVWADTQYF.

The chain employs TRBV4-1 and TRBJ2-5, with 9 nucleotides matching TRBD1. J was trimmed by 5 bases and V by 5 bases; bases with no gene match: 6. The CDR3 runs to 14 residues. The germline gives CDR1 MGHRA, CDR2 YSYEKL. This chain's CDR3 is CASSYPGTGETQYF. The CDR3, as DNA: TGCGCCAGCAGCTACCCCGGGACAGGGGAGACCCAGTACTTC.

The V gene is TRBV29-1, the J gene TRBJ1-4; 7 bases are a match to TRBD1. The CDR3 loop spans 12 amino acids. The V and J ends lost 7 bases and 12 bases, in that order; junction bases with no gene match: 11. CDR1 and CDR2 from the germline V gene are SQVTM and ANQGSEA. CDR3 sequence: CSATPGQAELFF. DNA of the CDR3: TGCAGCGCCACGCCCGGACAGGCCGAACTGTTTTTT.

The chain is built from TRBV30 and TRBJ2-4; 11 nucleotides match TRBD1. The germline V gene has CDR1 GTSNPN and CDR2 SVGIG (reference sequence). Trimming took 0 bases from V and 8 from J; bases not matched to a gene: 6. The CDR3 has 15 amino acids. The CDR3 sequence: CAWSVVVGQGDIQYF. In nucleotides, the CDR3 is TGTGCCTGGAGTGTCGTCGTGGGACAGGGGGACATTCAGTACTTC.

This clone appeared once. The chain has TRBV7-9 and TRBJ1-2, with 8 bases lining up with TRBD1. The V segment lost 2 bases and the J segment 8 bases; nucleotides outside the gene matches: 10. Germline V gene sequence: CDR1 SEHNR, CDR2 FQNEAQ (reference sequence). The CDR3 has 15 amino acids. The CDR3 coding sequence is TGTGCCAGCAGCTTATCAGACAGGGGAGGAGAAGGCTACACCTTC. It is translated as CASSLSDRGGEGYTF.

About this clone: The sample carries other DNA sequences with the same CDR3. The genes are TRBV12-3 or TRBV12-4 and TRBJ1-5; D remains ambiguous. V was cut by 3 bases and J by 3 bases, with 6 bases left in between. The CDR3 totals 13 residues. The CDR3 loop reads CASSLGSNQPQHF. The CDR3 region has the DNA TGTGCCAGCAGTTTGGGGTCCAATCAGCCCCAGCATTTT.

The V call is TRBV20-1, the J call TRBJ1-1; D remains ambiguous. Germline lookup yields CDR1 DFQATT and CDR2 SNEGSKA (reference sequence). V was trimmed by 6 bases and J by 5 bases, leaving 7 bases between them. CDR3 size: 10 residues. Here the CDR3 reads CSAGRTEAFF. The CDR3 bases are TGCAGTGCGGGAAGGACTGAAGCTTTCTTT.

The chain has TRBV10-3 and TRBJ2-1; D unresolved. Trimming pared 8 bases from V and 0 bases from J, leaving 5 bases between. Germline CDR1 ENHRY, CDR2 SYGVKD. This CDR3 contains 12 residues. As DNA, the CDR3 is TGTGCCATCTCCGACTCCTACAATGAGCAGTTCTTC. Its translation: CAISDSYNEQFF.

The gene calls are TRBV2 and TRBJ1-5; a possible D gene is TRBD1 (6 bases). Germline V CDR1 and CDR2: SNHLY, FYNNEI. V gave up 3 bases and J gave up 5 bases, with 8 bases separating them. This CDR3 contains 13 residues. The CDR3 protein is CASSEGGHQPQHF. In DNA, the CDR3 is TGTGCCAGCAGTGAGGGGGGCCATCAGCCCCAGCATTTT.

The rearrangement joins TRBV7-8 to TRBJ1-1; D is unresolved. The CDR3 runs to 13 residues. V was clipped by 5 bases and J by 0 bases, with 7 bases between them. CDR1 is SGHVS, CDR2 FQNEAQ, per germline. The CDR3 sequence: CASSRELNTEAFF. DNA of the CDR3: TGTGCCAGCAGCCGGGAGCTGAACACTGAAGCTTTCTTT.

J is TRBJ2-6 and V is TRBV27, with a tentative D call TRBD2 (6 bases). Looked up from germline, CDR1 is MNHEY and CDR2 is SMNVEV (reference sequence). Trimming pared 7 bases from V and 0 bases from J, leaving 19 bases between. The CDR3 is 18 residues long. CDR3 coding DNA: TGTGCCAGCACCCCTCACGGGGAGGCGAGCTCTGGGGCCAACGTCCTGACTTTC. Its translation is CASTPHGEASSGANVLTF.

V usage is TRBV6-4 and J usage is TRBJ1-6, with D tentatively TRBD1 (5 bases). This CDR3 is 14 amino acids long. Germline lookup yields CDR1 MRHNA and CDR2 SNTAGT. Trimming removed 2 bases from V and 12 bases from J, with 14 bases in between. This CDR3 is CASSDERRRGPLHF. CDR3 nucleotide sequence: TGTGCCAGCAGTGACGAGAGACGAAGGGGACCCCTCCACTTT.

The chain couples TRBV7-2 to TRBJ2-1; 8 bases agree with TRBD2. The J segment lost 0 bases and the V segment lost 5 bases, leaving 6 bases of the junction unmatched. The CDR3 covers 16 residues. Germline-derived CDR1 and CDR2 are SGHTA and FQGNSA. DNA of the CDR3: TGTGCCAGCAGCCTATCTAGCGGGCCCTCCTACAATGAGCAGTTCTTC. It encodes CASSLSSGPSYNEQFF.

V and J are TRBV5-6 and TRBJ1-1; D gene ambiguous. Between the trimmed V and J ends, which lost 7 bases and 1 base, there was a span of 5 bases. CDR3 size: 11 residues. Germline CDR1 is SGHDT and CDR2 is YYEEEE. The CDR3 sequence: CASGQNTEAFF. DNA for the CDR3: TGTGCCAGCGGCCAGAACACTGAAGCTTTCTTT.

This rearrangement joins TRBV6-5 to TRBJ2-7, with 11 positions matching TRBD2. The CDR3 is 16 residues long. Trimming at V came to 0 bases and at J to 3 bases, leaving 4 bases not matched to a gene. Looked up from germline, CDR1 is MNHEY and CDR2 is SVGAGI. This CDR3 reads CASSYSTGTSGYEQYF. In DNA, the CDR3 is TGTGCCAGCAGTTACTCGACGGGGACTAGCGGCTACGAGCAGTACTTC.

The V call is TRBV10-1, the J call TRBJ2-5; no clear D gene. Germline V gene data show CDR1 as WNHNN and CDR2 as SYGVQD (reference sequence). The CDR3 runs to 17 residues. V was trimmed by 0 bases and J by 7 bases, leaving 21 bases between them. The CDR3 coding sequence is TGCGCCAGCAGTGAGTCGGGATCATCCCTTTCATGGGGGACCCAGTACTTC. It specifies CASSESGSSLSWGTQYF.

This chain connects TRBV15 to TRBJ2-2; the match to TRBD2 covers 8 bases. The CDR3 length is 15 residues. V was clipped by 8 bases and J by 5 bases; unmatched bases: 10. Germline CDR1 is LNHNV and CDR2 is YYDKDF (reference sequence). DNA for the CDR3: TGTGCCACCCGAAAGGAGGCTAGCGGGACCGGGGAGCTGTTTTTT. Encoded protein: CATRKEASGTGELFF.

The chain is built from TRBV15 and TRBJ1-5; D might be TRBD1 (6 bases). Trimming shortened V by 0 bases and J by 3 bases, and 9 bases separated the two germline ends. CDR1 is LNHNV, CDR2 YYDKDF, per germline (reference sequence). CDR3 length: 15 residues. The CDR3 region is CATSRDTGSNQPQHF. The DNA for the CDR3 is TGTGCCACCAGCAGAGATACAGGGTCCAATCAGCCCCAGCATTTT.

This rearrangement joins TRBV19 to TRBJ2-3; TRBD2 matches 10 bases. The CDR3 contains 13 residues. V lost 6 bases and J lost 6; bases outside the gene matches: 3. Germline V gene data show CDR1 as LNHDA and CDR2 as SQIVND (reference sequence). CDR3 loop: CASRTSGSDTQYF. CDR3 nucleotides: TGTGCCAGTAGGACTAGCGGGTCGGATACGCAGTATTTT.

With respect to this clone: The same CDR3 arises from other DNA sequences in this sample as well. The chain couples TRBV7-9 to TRBJ2-1, with D perhaps matching TRBD1 or TRBD2 (5 bases each). The germline V gene encodes CDR1 SEHNR and CDR2 FQNEAQ (reference sequence). This CDR3 is built from 15 residues. Trimming shortened V by 0 bases and J by 0 bases, and 6 bases separated the two germline ends. The CDR3 DNA sequence: TGTGCCAGCAGCTTAGCGGGGGTCTCCTACAATGAGCAGTTCTTC. Protein sequence: CASSLAGVSYNEQFF.

The chain carries TRBV18 and TRBJ2-3; D may be TRBD1 or TRBD2 (6 bases each). Germline CDR1 is KGHSH and CDR2 is LQKENI. This CDR3 region has 12 residues. V lost 8 bases and J lost 4, with 10 bases in between. This chain's CDR3 is CASHGGPDTQYF. In DNA form, the CDR3 reads TGTGCCAGCCACGGGGGCCCAGATACGCAGTATTTT.

The chain is built from TRBV27 and TRBJ1-2; D is unclear. Germline V lookup: CDR1 MNHEY, CDR2 SMNVEV (reference sequence). The CDR3 extends over 14 amino acids. Trimming stripped 2 bases from V and 5 bases from J, with 12 bases between. In DNA, the CDR3 is TGTGCCAGCAGTTTAAGTTCTCGGGAATATGGCTACACCTTC. Encoded protein: CASSLSSREYGYTF.

The V call is TRBV3-1 (or the pseudogene TRBV3-2), the J call TRBJ1-1; no definite D call. Germline V gene data show CDR1 as LGHDT and CDR2 as YNNKEL (reference sequence). The germline V and J ends were trimmed by 4 bases and 4 bases, with 13 bases remaining between them. This CDR3 contains 14 residues. The DNA of the CDR3 is TGTGCCAGCAGCCCCCTCGACGGGAGCACTGAAGCTTTCTTT. Its protein product is CASSPLDGSTEAFF.